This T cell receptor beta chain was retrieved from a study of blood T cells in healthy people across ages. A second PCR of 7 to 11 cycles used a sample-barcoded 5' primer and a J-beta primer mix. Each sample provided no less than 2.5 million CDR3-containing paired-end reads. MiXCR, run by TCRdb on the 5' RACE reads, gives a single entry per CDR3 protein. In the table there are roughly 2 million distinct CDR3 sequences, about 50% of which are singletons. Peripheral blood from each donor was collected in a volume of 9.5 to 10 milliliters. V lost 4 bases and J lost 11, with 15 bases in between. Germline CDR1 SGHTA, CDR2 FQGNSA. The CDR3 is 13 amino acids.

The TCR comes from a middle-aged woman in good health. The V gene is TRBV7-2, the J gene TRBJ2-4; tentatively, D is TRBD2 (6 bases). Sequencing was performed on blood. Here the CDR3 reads CASSSSIPGVQYF. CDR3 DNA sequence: TGTGCCAGCAGCTCGTCGATACCGGGAGTTCAGTACTTC.